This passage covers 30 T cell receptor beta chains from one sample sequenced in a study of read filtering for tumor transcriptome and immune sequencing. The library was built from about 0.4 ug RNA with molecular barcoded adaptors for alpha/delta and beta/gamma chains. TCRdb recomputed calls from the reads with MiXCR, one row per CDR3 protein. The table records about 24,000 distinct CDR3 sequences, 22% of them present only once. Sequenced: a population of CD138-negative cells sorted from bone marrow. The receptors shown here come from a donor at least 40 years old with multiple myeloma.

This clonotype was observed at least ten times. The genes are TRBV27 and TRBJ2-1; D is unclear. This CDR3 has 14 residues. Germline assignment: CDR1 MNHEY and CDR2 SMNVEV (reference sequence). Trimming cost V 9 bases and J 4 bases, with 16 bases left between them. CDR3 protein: CARFPREDYNEQFF. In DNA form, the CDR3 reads TGTGCCAGGTTTCCCCGAGAGGATTACAATGAGCAGTTCTTC.

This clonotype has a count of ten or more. The CDR3 sequence: CASSRTESYEQYF. The CDR3 nucleotides read TGTGCCAGCAGCCGGACAGAATCCTACGAGCAGTACTTC. V gene TRBV28 combines with J gene TRBJ2-7, with a possible D match to TRBD1 (6 bases). The CDR3 extends over 13 amino acids. Germline V gives CDR1 MDHEN, CDR2 SYDVKM. The V gene lost 6 bases and the J gene lost 1 base, with 10 bases spanning the gap.

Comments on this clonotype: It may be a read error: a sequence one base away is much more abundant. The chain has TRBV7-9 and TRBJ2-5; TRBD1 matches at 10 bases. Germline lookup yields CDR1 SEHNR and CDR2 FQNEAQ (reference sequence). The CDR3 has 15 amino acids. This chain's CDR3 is CASSVTGGAKETQCF. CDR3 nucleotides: TGTGCCAGCAGCGTGACAGGGGGCGCGAAGGAGACCCAGTGCTTC.

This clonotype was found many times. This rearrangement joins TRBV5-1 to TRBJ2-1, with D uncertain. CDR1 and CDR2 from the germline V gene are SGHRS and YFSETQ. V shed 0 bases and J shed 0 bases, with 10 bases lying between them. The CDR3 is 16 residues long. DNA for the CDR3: TGCGCCAGCAGCTTGGGGACGGGTCGCTCCTACAATGAGCAGTTCTTC. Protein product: CASSLGTGRSYNEQFF.

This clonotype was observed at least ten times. The CDR3 protein is CASMGQLENEQFF. CDR3 DNA: TGTGCCAGCATGGGACAGTTAGAGAATGAGCAGTTCTTC. The chain carries TRBV12-3 or TRBV12-4 and TRBJ2-1; TRBD1 agrees at 7 bases. V dropped 7 bases and J dropped 7; count of bases not matched to a gene: 7. The CDR3 is 13 residues long.

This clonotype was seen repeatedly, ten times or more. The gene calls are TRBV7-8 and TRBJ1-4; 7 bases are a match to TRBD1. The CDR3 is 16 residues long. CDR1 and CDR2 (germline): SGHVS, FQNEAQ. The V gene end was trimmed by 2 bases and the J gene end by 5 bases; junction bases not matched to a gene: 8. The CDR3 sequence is CASSLLRQGGNEKLFF. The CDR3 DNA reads TGTGCCAGCAGCTTATTGCGACAGGGAGGCAATGAAAAACTGTTTTTT.

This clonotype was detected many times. The CDR3 spells CASSPTRTGNTEAFF. The CDR3, as DNA: TGTGCCAGCAGCCCTACCCGGACAGGGAACACTGAAGCTTTCTTT. This sequence joins TRBV7-9 and TRBJ1-1, with 7 bases aligning to TRBD1. V was clipped by 5 bases and J by 1 base; unmatched bases: 7. Germline assignment: CDR1 SEHNR and CDR2 FQNEAQ (reference sequence). This CDR3 has 15 residues.

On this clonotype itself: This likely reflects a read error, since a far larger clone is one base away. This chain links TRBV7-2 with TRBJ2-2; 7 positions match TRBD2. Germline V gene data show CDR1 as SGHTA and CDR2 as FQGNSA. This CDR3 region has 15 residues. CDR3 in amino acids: CASSLSGVSTGEPFF. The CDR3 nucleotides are TGTGCCAGCAGCTTAAGCGGGGTTTCTACCGGGGAGCCGTTTTTT. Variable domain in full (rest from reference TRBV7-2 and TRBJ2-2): GAGVSQSPSNKVTEKGKDVELRCDPISGHTALYWYRQSLGQGLEFLIYFQGNSAPDKSGLPSDRFSAERTGGSVSTLTIQRTQQEDSAVYLCASSLSGVSTGEPFFGEGSRLTVL.

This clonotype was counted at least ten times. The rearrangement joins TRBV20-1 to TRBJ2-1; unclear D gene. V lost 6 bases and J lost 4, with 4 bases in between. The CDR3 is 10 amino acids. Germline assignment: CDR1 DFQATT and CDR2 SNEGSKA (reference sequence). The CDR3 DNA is TGCAGTGCCACTTACAATGAGCAGTTCTTC. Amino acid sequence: CSATYNEQFF.

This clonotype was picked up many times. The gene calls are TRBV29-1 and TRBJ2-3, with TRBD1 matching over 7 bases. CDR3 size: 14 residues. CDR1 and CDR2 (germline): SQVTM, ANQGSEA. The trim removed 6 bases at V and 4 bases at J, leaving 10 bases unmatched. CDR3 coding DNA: TGCAGCGTACCTGACAGGGCCGGGGCAGATACGCAGTATTTT. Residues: CSVPDRAGADTQYF.

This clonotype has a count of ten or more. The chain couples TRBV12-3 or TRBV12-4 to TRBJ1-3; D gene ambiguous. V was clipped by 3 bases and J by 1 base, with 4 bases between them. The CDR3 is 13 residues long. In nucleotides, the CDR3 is TGTGCCAGCAGTTTGGGGTCTGGAAACACCATATATTTT. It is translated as CASSLGSGNTIYF.

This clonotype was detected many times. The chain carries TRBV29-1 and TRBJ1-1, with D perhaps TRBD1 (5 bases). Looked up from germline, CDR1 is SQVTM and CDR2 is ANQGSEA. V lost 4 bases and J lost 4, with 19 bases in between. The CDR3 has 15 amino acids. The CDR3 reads CSVGHLNQGGTEAFF. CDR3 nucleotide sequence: TGCAGCGTTGGCCACCTTAATCAGGGAGGCACTGAAGCTTTCTTT.

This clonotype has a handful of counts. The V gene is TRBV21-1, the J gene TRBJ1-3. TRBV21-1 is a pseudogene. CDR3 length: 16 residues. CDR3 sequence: CASSPRSRRSGNTIYF. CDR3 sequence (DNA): TGTGCCAGCAGCCCACGTTCTAGGCGCTCTGGAAACACCATATATTTT.

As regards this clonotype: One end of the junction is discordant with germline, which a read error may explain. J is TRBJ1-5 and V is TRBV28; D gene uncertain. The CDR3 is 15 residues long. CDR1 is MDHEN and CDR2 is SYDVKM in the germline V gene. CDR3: CASSWGFHSKQPQHF. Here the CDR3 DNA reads TGTGCCAGCAGTTGGGGATTTCATAGCAAACAGCCCCAGCATTTT.

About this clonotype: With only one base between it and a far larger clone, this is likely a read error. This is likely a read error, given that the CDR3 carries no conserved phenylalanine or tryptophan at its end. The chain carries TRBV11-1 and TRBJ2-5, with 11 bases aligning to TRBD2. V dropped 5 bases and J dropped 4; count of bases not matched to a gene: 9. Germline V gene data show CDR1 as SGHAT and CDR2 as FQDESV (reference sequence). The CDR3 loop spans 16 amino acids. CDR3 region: CASSQGTSGLGETQYL. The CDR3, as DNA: TGTGCCAGCAGCCAAGGGACTAGCGGCCTAGGAGAGACCCAGTACCTC.

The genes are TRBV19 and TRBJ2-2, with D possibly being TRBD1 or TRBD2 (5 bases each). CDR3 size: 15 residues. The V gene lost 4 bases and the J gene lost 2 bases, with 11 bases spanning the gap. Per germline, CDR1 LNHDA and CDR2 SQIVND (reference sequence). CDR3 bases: TGTGCCAGTAGTAGCCCGGGACGCAACACCGGGGAGCTGTTTTTT. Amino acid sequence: CASSSPGRNTGELFF. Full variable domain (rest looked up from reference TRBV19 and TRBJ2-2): DGGITQSPKYLFRKEGQNVTLSCEQNLNHDAMYWYRQDPGQGLRLIYYSQIVNDFQKGDIAEGYSVSREKKESFPLTVTSAQKNPTAFYLCASSSPGRNTGELFFGEGSRLTVL.

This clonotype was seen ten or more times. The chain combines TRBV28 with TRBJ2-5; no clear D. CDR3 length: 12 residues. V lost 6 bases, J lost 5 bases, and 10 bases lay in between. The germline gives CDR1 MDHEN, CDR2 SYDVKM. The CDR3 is CASSEYVETQYF. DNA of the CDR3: TGTGCCAGCAGCGAGTACGTGGAGACCCAGTACTTC.

The CDR3 loop reads CASSFGTYSTEAFF. CDR3 nucleotide sequence: TGTGCCAGCAGTTTCGGGACCTATAGCACTGAAGCTTTCTTT. The chain links TRBV5-5 to TRBJ1-1; maybe TRBD1 (5 bases). Germline assignment: CDR1 SGHKS and CDR2 YYEKEE (reference sequence). The ends were cut back, 5 bases at V and 4 bases at J, with 15 bases in the middle. CDR3 size: 14 residues. Combining the CDR3 with reference TRBV5-5 and TRBJ1-1 gives the whole variable domain DAGVTQSPTHLIKTRGQQVTLRCSPISGHKSVSWYQQVLGQGPQFIFQYYEKEERGRGNFPDRFSARQFPNYSSELNVNALLLGDSALYLCASSFGTYSTEAFFGQGTRLTVV.

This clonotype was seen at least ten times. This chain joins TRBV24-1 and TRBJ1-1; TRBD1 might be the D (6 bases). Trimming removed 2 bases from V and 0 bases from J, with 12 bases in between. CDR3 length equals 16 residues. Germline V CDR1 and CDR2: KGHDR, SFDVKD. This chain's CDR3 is CATSDSQGYVNTEAFF. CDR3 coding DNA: TGTGCCACCAGTGATTCGCAGGGGTACGTGAACACTGAAGCTTTCTTT.

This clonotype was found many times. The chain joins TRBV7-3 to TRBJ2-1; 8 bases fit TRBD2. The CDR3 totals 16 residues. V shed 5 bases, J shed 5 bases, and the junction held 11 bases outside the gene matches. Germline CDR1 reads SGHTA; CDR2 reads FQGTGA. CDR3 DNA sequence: TGTGCCAGCAGCCCGGGGGGGCGCAAATCCCACAATGAGCAGTTCTTC. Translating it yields CASSPGGRKSHNEQFF. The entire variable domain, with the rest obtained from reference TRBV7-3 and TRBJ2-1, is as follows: GAGVSQTPSNKVTEKGKYVELRCDPISGHTALYWYRQSLGQGPEFLIYFQGTGAADDSGLPNDRFFAVRPEGSVSTLKIQRTERGDSAVYLCASSPGGRKSHNEQFFGPGTRLTVL.

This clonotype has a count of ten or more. CDR3 nucleotides: TGTGCCAGCAGCTTAGGAGGGACTAGCGGCTCCTACGAGCAGTACTTC. Translating gives CASSLGGTSGSYEQYF. V is TRBV7-9 and J is TRBJ2-7, with TRBD2 matching over 11 bases. Germline trimming cut 1 base from V and 0 bases from J; bases unmatched to any gene: 2. Germline V gene lookup returns CDR1 SEHNR and CDR2 FQNEAQ (reference sequence). The CDR3 is made up of 16 amino acids.

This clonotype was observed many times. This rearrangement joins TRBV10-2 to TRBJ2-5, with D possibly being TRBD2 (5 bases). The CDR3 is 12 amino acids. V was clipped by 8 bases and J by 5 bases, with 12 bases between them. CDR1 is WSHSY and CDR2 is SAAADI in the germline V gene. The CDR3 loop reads CASGQRGETQYF. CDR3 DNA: TGCGCCAGCGGCCAACGAGGGGAGACCCAGTACTTC.

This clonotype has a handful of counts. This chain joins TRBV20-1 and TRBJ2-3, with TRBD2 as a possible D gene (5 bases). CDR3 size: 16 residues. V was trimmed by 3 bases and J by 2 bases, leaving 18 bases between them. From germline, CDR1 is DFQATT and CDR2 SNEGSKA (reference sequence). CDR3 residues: CSASLPPTGYTDTQYF. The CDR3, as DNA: TGCAGTGCTAGCCTCCCCCCCACGGGGTACACAGATACGCAGTATTTT.

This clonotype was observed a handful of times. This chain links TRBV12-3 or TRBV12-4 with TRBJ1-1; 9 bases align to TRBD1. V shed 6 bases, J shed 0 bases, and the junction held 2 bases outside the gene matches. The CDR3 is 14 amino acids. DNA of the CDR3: TGTGCCAGCAGAGGACAGGGGTTGAACACTGAAGCTTTCTTT. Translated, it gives CASRGQGLNTEAFF.

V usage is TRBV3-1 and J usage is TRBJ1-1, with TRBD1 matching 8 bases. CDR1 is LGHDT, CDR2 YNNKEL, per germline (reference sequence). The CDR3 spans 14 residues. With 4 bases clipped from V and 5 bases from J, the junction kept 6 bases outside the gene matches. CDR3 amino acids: CASSRTGRGTEAFF. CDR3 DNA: TGTGCCAGCAGCCGGACAGGGAGGGGGACTGAAGCTTTCTTT.

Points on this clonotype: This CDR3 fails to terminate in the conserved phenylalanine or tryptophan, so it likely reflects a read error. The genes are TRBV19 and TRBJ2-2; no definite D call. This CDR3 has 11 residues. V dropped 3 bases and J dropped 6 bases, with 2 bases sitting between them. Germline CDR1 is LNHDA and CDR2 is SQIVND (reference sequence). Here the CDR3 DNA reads TGTGCCAGTAGTATGGCCGGGGAGCTGTTTTCT. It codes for CASSMAGELFS.

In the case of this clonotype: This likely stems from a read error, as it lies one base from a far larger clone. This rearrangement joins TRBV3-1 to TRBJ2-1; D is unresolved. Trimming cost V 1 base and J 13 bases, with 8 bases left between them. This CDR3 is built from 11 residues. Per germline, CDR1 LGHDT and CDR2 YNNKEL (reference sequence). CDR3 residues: CASSQVETQFF. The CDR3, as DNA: TGTGCCAGCAGCCAAGTAGAGACCCAGTTCTTC.

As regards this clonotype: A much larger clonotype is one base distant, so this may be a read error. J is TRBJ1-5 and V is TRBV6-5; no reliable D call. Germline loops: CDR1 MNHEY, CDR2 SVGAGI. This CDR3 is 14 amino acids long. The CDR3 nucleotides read TGTGCCAGCGGTTACGGTCTGGACGGGCAGCCCCAGCATTTT. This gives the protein CASGYGLDGQPQHF.

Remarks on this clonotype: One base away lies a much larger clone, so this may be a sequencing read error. DNA for the CDR3: TGTGCCAGCAGACTTCAGGCTTACCAGCAGTACTTC. It encodes CASRLQAYQQYF. The chain employs TRBV6-1 and TRBJ2-7, with D hard to call. The V end lost 6 bases, the J end lost 8 bases, and 14 bases lay between the germline ends. The germline gives CDR1 MNHNS, CDR2 SASEGT. The CDR3 covers 12 residues.

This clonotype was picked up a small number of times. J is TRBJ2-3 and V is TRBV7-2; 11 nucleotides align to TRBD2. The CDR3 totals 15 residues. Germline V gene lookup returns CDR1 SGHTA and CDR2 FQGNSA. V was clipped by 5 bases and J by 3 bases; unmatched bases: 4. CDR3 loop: CASSPRLAGTDTQYF. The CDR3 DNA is TGTGCCAGCAGCCCCAGACTAGCGGGGACAGATACGCAGTATTTT.